In this sample, the clone carrying this T cell receptor (beta chain) turned up a few times. Individual cDNA molecules each carried unique molecular identifiers attached by the library. TCRdb reanalysed the RACE reads using MiXCR and keeps one entry per CDR3 protein. The sample consists of about 140,000 distinct CDR3 sequences, approximately 12% of them appearing once. The sample belongs to a study of human T cells and chemical hapten exposure. The CDR3 runs to 14 residues. Germline lookup yields CDR1 MDHEN and CDR2 SYDVKM. The trim removed 3 bases at V and 4 bases at J, leaving 4 bases unmatched. Noted time point: patch test 2, 6 weeks after DPC sensitization. Treatment of the sample: therapeutic diphenylcyclopropenone sensitization with weekly scalp DPC.

The chain combines TRBV28 with TRBJ2-7; 9 bases are shared with TRBD1. The specimen comprised whole blood, sampled in connection with sensitization to the hapten diphenylcyclopropenone (DPC). The clonotype comes from a woman aged 50 to 65 with alopecia areata. Some clones in this sample may be carry-over from other donors' samples. The CDR3 here is CASSFSTGGYEQYF. CDR3 nucleotides: TGTGCCAGCAGTTTTTCGACAGGGGGGTACGAGCAGTACTTC.